The 6 T cell receptor beta chains below were found in one sample sequenced in a study of cytomegalovirus exposure and HLA in healthy donors. 60 Vbeta and 13 Jbeta primers were used in PCR. Clones were read by immunoSEQ multiplex PCR, and TCRdb kept only the in-frame ones, dropping some. The sample has about 250,000 clones; nearly 95% are singletons. The sequencing input was PBMCs. The receptors derive from a girl aged 2-10 years in good health and CMV-seronegative.

The V gene is TRBV7-8, the J gene TRBJ2-5; D possibly corresponds to TRBD1 (6 bases). CDR1 SGHVS and CDR2 FQNEAQ come from the germline V gene. The CDR3 extends over 13 amino acids. Trimming removed 4 bases at V and 3 bases at J, with 9 bases between. CDR3 DNA sequence: TGTGCCAGCAGCTCGTACAGGGAAGAGACCCAGTACTTC. Protein product: CASSSYREETQYF.

This clone occurred once. The chain combines TRBV11-3 with TRBJ2-1; 11 bases are shared with TRBD2. V shed 4 bases, J shed 8 bases, and the junction held 10 bases outside the gene matches. From germline, CDR1 is SGHNT and CDR2 YENEEA. The CDR3 is 16 residues long. For the CDR3, the DNA is TGTGCCAGCAGCTGGGGGACTAGCGGATTTTCGGATGAGCAGTTCTTC. Translating it yields CASSWGTSGFSDEQFF.

The J gene is TRBJ1-5, the V gene TRBV10-3; D possibly corresponds to TRBD1 (6 bases). With 4 bases removed from V and 1 base from J, the gap between germline ends came to 8 bases. Germline V gives CDR1 ENHRY, CDR2 SYGVKD. This CDR3 contains 14 residues. The CDR3 DNA is TGTGCCATCAGTGGGCAGGGGAGCAATCAGCCCCAGCATTTT. Translated: CAISGQGSNQPQHF.

This chain joins TRBV6-5 and TRBJ1-5; a weak D match, TRBD1 (5 bases). CDR1 is MNHEY and CDR2 is SVGAGI in the germline V gene. V lost 6 bases to trimming and J lost 3 bases, with 12 bases between them. The CDR3 is 14 amino acids. Written as DNA, the CDR3 is TGTGCCAGCAGAGTAGACAGTTCCAATCAGCCCCAGCATTTT. Amino acids: CASRVDSSNQPQHF.

J is TRBJ1-4 and V is TRBV4-2; a possible D gene is TRBD1 (6 bases). The germline V and J ends were trimmed by 1 base and 7 bases, with 13 bases remaining between them. The CDR3 is made up of 15 amino acids. CDR1 and CDR2 (germline): LGHNA, YNFKEQ. The CDR3 is CASSQGRGGGEKLFF. The CDR3 nucleotides read TGTGCCAGCAGCCAAGGAAGGGGGGGAGGTGAAAAACTGTTTTTT.

The chain has TRBV11-2 and TRBJ2-1; the D gene is possibly TRBD2 (6 bases). The CDR3 spans 15 residues. CDR1 SGHAT and CDR2 FQNNGV come from the germline V gene. The germline V and J ends were trimmed by 2 bases and 5 bases, with 13 bases remaining between them. In DNA form, the CDR3 reads TGTGCCAGCAGCTTATACGGGACTGGCAACAATGAGCAGTTCTTC. As protein: CASSLYGTGNNEQFF.